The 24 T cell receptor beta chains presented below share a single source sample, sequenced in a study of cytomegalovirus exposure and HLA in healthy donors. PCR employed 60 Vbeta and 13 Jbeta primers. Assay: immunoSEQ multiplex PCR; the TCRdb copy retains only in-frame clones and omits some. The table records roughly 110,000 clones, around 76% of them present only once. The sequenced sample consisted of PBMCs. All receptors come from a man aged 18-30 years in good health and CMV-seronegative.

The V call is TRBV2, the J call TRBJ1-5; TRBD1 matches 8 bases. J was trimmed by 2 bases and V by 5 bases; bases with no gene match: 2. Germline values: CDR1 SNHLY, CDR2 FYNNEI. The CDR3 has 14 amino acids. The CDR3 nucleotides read TGTGCCAGCAGTCCGGGACAGGGCAATCAGCCCCAGCATTTT. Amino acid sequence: CASSPGQGNQPQHF.

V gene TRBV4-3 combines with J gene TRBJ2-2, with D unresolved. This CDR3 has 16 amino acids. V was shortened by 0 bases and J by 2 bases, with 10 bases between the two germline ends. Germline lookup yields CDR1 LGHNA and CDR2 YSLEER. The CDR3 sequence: CASSQDPGTNTGELFF. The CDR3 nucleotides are TGCGCCAGCAGCCAAGACCCAGGCACAAACACCGGGGAGCTGTTTTTT.

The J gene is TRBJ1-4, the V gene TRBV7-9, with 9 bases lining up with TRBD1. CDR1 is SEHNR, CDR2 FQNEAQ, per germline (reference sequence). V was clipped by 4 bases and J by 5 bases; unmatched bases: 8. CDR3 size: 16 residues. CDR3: CASSSGGTGRNEKLFF. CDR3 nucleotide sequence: TGTGCCAGCAGCTCTGGGGGGACAGGGCGAAATGAAAAACTGTTTTTT. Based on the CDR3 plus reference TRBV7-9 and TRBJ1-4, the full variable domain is DTGVSQNPRHKITKRGQNVTFRCDPISEHNRLYWYRQTLGQGPEFLTYFQNEAQLEKSRLLSDRFSAERPKGSFSTLEIQRTEQGDSAMYLCASSSGGTGRNEKLFFGSGTQLSVL.

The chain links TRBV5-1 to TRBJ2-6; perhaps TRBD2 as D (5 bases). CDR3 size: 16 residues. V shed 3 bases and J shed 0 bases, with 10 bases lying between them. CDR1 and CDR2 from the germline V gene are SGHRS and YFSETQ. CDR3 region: CASSSSGLSGANVLTF. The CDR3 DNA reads TGCGCCAGCAGCTCCTCAGGACTCTCTGGGGCCAACGTCCTGACTTTC. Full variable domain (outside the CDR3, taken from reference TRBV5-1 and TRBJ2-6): KAGVTQTPRYLIKTRGQQVTLSCSPISGHRSVSWYQQTPGQGLQFLFEYFSETQRNKGNFPGRFSGRQFSNSRSEMNVSTLELGDSALYLCASSSSGLSGANVLTFGAGSRLTVL.

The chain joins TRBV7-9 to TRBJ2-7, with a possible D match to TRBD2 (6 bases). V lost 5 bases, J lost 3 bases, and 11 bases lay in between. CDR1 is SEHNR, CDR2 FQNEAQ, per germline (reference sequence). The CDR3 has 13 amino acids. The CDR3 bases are TGTGCCAGCAGCCCCGGGACTGGCTACGAGCAGTACTTC. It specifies CASSPGTGYEQYF.

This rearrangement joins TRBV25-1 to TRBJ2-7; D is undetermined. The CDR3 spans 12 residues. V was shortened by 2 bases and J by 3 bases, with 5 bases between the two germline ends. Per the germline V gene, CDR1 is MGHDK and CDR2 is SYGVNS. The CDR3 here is CASSEGLYEQYF. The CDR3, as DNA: TGTGCCAGCAGTGAAGGGCTCTACGAGCAGTACTTC.

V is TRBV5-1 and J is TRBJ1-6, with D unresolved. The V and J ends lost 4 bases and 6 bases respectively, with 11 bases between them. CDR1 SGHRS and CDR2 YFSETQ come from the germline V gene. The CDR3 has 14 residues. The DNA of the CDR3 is TGCGCCAGCAGCATCGGACTGACTAATTCACCCCTCCACTTT. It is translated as CASSIGLTNSPLHF.

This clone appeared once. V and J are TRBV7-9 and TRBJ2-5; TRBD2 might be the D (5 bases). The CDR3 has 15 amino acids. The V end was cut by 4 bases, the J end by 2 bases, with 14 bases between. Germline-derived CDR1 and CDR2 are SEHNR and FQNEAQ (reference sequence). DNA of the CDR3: TGTGCCAGCAGCTGGCCGCGGGCGAAGCAAGAGACCCAGTACTTC. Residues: CASSWPRAKQETQYF.

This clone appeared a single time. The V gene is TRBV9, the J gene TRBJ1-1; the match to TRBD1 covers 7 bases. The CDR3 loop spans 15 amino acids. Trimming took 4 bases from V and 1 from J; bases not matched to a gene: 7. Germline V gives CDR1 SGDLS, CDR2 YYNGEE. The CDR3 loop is CASSPQGVKNTEAFF. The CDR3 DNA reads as TGTGCCAGCAGCCCTCAGGGGGTGAAGAACACTGAAGCTTTCTTT.

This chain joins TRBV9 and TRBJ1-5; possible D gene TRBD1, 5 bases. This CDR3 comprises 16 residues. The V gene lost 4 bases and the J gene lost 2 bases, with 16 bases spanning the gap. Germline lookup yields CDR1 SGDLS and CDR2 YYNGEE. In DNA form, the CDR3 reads TGTGCCAGCAGCCCCTCCCCCGGGGGTGGCAATCAGCCCCAGCATTTT. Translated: CASSPSPGGGNQPQHF.

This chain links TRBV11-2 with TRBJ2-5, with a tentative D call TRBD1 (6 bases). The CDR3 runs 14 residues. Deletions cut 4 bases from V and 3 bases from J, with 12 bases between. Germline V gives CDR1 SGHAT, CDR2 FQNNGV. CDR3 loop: CASSYREWEETQYF. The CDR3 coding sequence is TGTGCCAGCAGCTACAGGGAGTGGGAAGAGACCCAGTACTTC.

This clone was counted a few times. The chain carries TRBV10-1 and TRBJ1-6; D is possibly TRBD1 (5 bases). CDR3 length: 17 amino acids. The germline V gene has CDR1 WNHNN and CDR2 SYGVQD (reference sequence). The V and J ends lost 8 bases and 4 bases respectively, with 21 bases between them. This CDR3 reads CASRPRQLYPYNSPLHF. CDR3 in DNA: TGCGCCAGCCGGCCTAGACAGCTTTACCCTTATAATTCACCCCTCCACTTT.

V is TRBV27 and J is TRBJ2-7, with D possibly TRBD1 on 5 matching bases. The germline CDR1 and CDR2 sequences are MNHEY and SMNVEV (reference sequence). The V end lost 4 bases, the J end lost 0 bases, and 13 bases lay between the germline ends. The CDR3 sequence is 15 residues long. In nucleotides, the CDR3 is TGTGCCAGCAGTTCCAGGGCCTCGAGCTCCTACGAGCAGTACTTC. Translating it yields CASSSRASSSYEQYF.

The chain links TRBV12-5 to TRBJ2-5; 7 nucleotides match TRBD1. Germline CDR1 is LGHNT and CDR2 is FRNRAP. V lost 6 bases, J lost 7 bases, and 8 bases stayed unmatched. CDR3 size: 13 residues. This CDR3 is CASGQGQAGTQYF. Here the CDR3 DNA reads TGTGCTAGTGGACAAGGACAGGCCGGGACCCAGTACTTC.

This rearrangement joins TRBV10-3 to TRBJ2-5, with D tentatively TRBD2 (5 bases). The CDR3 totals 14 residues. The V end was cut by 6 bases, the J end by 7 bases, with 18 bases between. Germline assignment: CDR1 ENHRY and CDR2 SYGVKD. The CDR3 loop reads CAIRSDGVVGTQYF. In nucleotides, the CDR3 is TGTGCCATCAGGTCCGACGGGGTGGTGGGGACCCAGTACTTC.

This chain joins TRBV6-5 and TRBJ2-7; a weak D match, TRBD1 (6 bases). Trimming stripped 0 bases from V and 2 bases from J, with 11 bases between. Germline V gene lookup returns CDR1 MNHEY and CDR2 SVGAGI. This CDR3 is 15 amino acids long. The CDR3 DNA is TGTGCCAGCAGTTACTCAGGGGGTGCCCCCTACGAGCAGTACTTC. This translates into CASSYSGGAPYEQYF.

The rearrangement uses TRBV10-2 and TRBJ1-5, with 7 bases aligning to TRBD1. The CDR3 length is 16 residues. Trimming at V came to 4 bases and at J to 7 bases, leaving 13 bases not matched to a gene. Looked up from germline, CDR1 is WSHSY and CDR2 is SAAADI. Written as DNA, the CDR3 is TGCGCCAGCAGTGGAGCCGGGACAGAAAGTTACCAGCCCCAGCATTTT. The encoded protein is CASSGAGTESYQPQHF.

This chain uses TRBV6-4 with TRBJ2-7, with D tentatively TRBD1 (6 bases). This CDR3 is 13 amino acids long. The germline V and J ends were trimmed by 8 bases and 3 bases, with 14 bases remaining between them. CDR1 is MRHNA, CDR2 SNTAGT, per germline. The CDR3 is CASSQGWGYEQYF. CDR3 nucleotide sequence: TGTGCCAGCTCACAGGGCTGGGGCTACGAGCAGTACTTC.

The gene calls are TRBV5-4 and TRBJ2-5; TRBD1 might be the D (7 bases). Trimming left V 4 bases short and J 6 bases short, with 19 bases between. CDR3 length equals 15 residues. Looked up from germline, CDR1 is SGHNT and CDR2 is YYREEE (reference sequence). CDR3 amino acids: CASSGGDRSVKTQYF. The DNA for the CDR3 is TGTGCCAGCAGCGGAGGGGACAGATCCGTGAAGACCCAGTACTTC. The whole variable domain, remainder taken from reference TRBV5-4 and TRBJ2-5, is ETGVTQSPTHLIKTRGQQVTLRCSSQSGHNTVSWYQQALGQGPQFIFQYYREEENGRGNFPPRFSGLQFPNYSSELNVNALELDDSALYLCASSGGDRSVKTQYFGPGTRLLVL.

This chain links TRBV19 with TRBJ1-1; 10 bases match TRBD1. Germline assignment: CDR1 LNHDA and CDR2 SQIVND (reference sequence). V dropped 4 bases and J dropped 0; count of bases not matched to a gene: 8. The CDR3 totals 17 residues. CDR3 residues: CASSTSDRGRMNTEAFF. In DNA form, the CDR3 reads TGTGCCAGTAGTACCTCAGACAGGGGGCGAATGAACACTGAAGCTTTCTTT.

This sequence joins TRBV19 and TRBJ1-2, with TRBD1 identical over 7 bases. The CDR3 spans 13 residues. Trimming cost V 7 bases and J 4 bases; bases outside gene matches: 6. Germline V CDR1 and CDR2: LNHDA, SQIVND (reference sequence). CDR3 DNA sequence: TGTGCCAGTAAGGACAGGCCCTCCTATGGCTACACCTTC. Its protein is CASKDRPSYGYTF.

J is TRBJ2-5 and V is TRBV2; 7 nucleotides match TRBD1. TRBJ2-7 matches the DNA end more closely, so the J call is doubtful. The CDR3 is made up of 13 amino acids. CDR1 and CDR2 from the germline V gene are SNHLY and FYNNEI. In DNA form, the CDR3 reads TGTGCCAGCAGTCGGGACAGAGCCTACGAGCAGTACTTC. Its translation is CASSRDRAYEQYF.

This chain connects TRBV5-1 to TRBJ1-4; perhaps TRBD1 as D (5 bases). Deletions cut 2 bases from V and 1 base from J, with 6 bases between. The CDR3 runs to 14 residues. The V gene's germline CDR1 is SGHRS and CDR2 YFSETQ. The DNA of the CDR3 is TGCGCCAGCAGCTTCCAGGGAACTAATGAAAAACTGTTTTTT. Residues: CASSFQGTNEKLFF. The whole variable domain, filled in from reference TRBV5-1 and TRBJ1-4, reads KAGVTQTPRYLIKTRGQQVTLSCSPISGHRSVSWYQQTPGQGLQFLFEYFSETQRNKGNFPGRFSGRQFSNSRSEMNVSTLELGDSALYLCASSFQGTNEKLFFGSGTQLSVL.

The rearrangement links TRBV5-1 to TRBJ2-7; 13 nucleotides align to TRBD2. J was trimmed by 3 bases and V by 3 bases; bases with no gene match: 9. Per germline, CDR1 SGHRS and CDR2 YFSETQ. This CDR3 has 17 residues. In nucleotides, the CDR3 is TGCGCCAGCAGCTACCCTACTAGCGGGGGGGCAGGCTACGAGCAGTACTTC. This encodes CASSYPTSGGAGYEQYF.